These 19 T cell receptor beta chains were sequenced from one sample in a study of T cells in tuberculosis. Clones were read by immunoSEQ multiplex PCR, and TCRdb kept only the in-frame ones, dropping some. The data show about 28,000 clones, 90% seen once. The sample consisted of PBMCs. The receptors here all came from a donor aged 10-29 years with latent tuberculosis or without tuberculosis infection.

V usage is TRBV15 and J usage is TRBJ2-5; D gene unclear. Trimming stripped 0 bases from V and 1 base from J, with 3 bases between. The V gene's germline CDR1 is LNHNV and CDR2 YYDKDF (reference sequence). CDR3 size: 13 residues. Written as DNA, the CDR3 is TGTGCCACCAGCAGAGATCTCCAAGAGACCCAGTACTTC. Translated, it gives CATSRDLQETQYF. Based on the CDR3 plus reference TRBV15 and TRBJ2-5, the full variable domain is DAMVIQNPRYQVTQFGKPVTLSCSQTLNHNVMYWYQQKSSQAPKLLFHYYDKDFNNEADTPDNFQSRRPNTSFCFLDIRSPGLGDTAMYLCATSRDLQETQYFGPGTRLLVL.

The chain links TRBV6-1 to TRBJ1-4, with D uncertain. Trimming removed 1 base at V and 8 bases at J, with 14 bases between. The CDR3 length is 15 residues. The germline gives CDR1 MNHNS, CDR2 SASEGT. As DNA, the CDR3 is TGTGCCAGCAGTGAAGAGAGGGTCCCTTACGAAAAACTGTTTTTT. Protein product: CASSEERVPYEKLFF.

DNA of the CDR3: TGCGCCAGCAGTGAAAAGGGGGCTCGAGAGACCCAGTACTTC. Its protein product is CASSEKGARETQYF. The chain combines TRBV10-1 with TRBJ2-5; 7 bases line up with TRBD1. The germline CDR1 and CDR2 sequences are WNHNN and SYGVQD (reference sequence). This CDR3 has 14 residues. Germline trimming cut 3 bases from V and 4 bases from J; bases unmatched to any gene: 5.

This chain connects TRBV4-3 to TRBJ2-3; D gene uncertain. The germline V gene encodes CDR1 LGHNA and CDR2 YSLEER. This CDR3 region has 12 residues. Trimming removed 0 bases at V and 5 bases at J, with 3 bases between. CDR3 nucleotide sequence: TGCGCCAGCAGCCAAGACAGAGATACGCAGTATTTT. Translating gives CASSQDRDTQYF.

The V call is TRBV5-1, the J call TRBJ2-3; D call uncertain. This CDR3 contains 14 residues. Germline CDR1 SGHRS, CDR2 YFSETQ. V was pared by 1 base and J by 0 bases, with 6 bases between. Here the CDR3 DNA reads TGCGCCAGCAGCTTGAAGGAGAGCACAGATACGCAGTATTTT. It encodes CASSLKESTDTQYF.

The chain links TRBV4-1 to TRBJ2-5; 9 bases match TRBD2. V was clipped by 8 bases and J by 5 bases; unmatched bases: 12. The CDR3 consists of 15 residues. The V gene's germline CDR1 is MGHRA and CDR2 YSYEKL. The CDR3 DNA reads as TGCGCCAGCGCGGGAGTAGCGGGGGTAGGGGAGACCCAGTACTTC. The encoded protein is CASAGVAGVGETQYF.

V usage is TRBV27 and J usage is TRBJ2-1; D not certain. This CDR3 has 13 amino acids. V was clipped by 6 bases and J by 5 bases, with 11 bases between them. Per the germline V gene, CDR1 is MNHEY and CDR2 is SMNVEV (reference sequence). CDR3 residues: CASRGFAHNEQFF. In DNA, the CDR3 is TGTGCCAGCAGGGGCTTCGCTCACAATGAGCAGTTCTTC.

The J gene is TRBJ2-3, the V gene TRBV28, with 7 nucleotides matching TRBD2. Unmatched junction bases numbered 0, after V lost 2 bases and J lost 1 base. Per the germline V gene, CDR1 is MDHEN and CDR2 is SYDVKM. CDR3 length: 14 residues. Here the CDR3 reads CASSLAGGTDTQYF. In nucleotides, the CDR3 is TGTGCCAGCAGTTTAGCGGGGGGCACAGATACGCAGTATTTT.

The J gene is TRBJ1-2, the V gene TRBV5-1, with 7 nucleotides matching TRBD1. The CDR3 sequence is 13 residues long. The V gene's germline CDR1 is SGHRS and CDR2 YFSETQ. V shed 1 base, J shed 6 bases, and the junction held 3 bases outside the gene matches. For the CDR3, the DNA is TGCGCCAGCAGCTTGAGACAGGGCGATGGCTACACCTTC. Protein: CASSLRQGDGYTF.

V and J are TRBV4-2 and TRBJ2-3; possible D gene TRBD2, 6 bases. Germline V gives CDR1 LGHNA, CDR2 YNFKEQ. There are 15 residues in the CDR3. Trimming removed 0 bases at V and 6 bases at J, with 13 bases between. The CDR3 sequence is CASSQDGAGIDTQYF. DNA of the CDR3: TGTGCCAGCAGCCAAGATGGGGCGGGGATCGATACGCAGTATTTT.

The rearrangement links TRBV5-1 to TRBJ1-1, with D maybe TRBD1 (5 bases). The CDR3 contains 14 residues. Germline assignment: CDR1 SGHRS and CDR2 YFSETQ. Trimming left V 7 bases short and J 4 bases short, with 17 bases between. The CDR3 reads CASAYSSTATEAFF. The CDR3 nucleotides read TGCGCCAGCGCCTACTCCTCGACAGCCACTGAAGCTTTCTTT.

This clone was recorded a few times. The V call is TRBV4-3, the J call TRBJ1-2; 8 bases fit TRBD1. Germline assignment: CDR1 LGHNA and CDR2 YSLEER. With 0 bases clipped from V and 3 bases from J, the junction kept 6 bases outside the gene matches. The CDR3 length is 16 residues. CDR3 amino acids: CASSQDLGTGYYGYTF. CDR3 in DNA: TGCGCCAGCAGCCAAGATCTAGGGACAGGTTACTATGGCTACACCTTC.

The J gene is TRBJ1-5, the V gene TRBV15; D remains ambiguous. The CDR3 is 15 amino acids. The ends were cut back, 2 bases at V and 3 bases at J, with 11 bases in the middle. CDR1 and CDR2 from the germline V gene are LNHNV and YYDKDF (reference sequence). The CDR3 loop reads CATSRSHGSNQPQHF. CDR3 bases: TGTGCCACCAGCAGATCTCACGGTTCCAATCAGCCCCAGCATTTT. The full variable domain, rest sourced from reference TRBV15 and TRBJ1-5, is DAMVIQNPRYQVTQFGKPVTLSCSQTLNHNVMYWYQQKSSQAPKLLFHYYDKDFNNEADTPDNFQSRRPNTSFCFLDIRSPGLGDTAMYLCATSRSHGSNQPQHFGDGTRLSIL.

The rearrangement uses TRBV28 and TRBJ1-2, with 7 positions matching TRBD1. CDR3 length equals 14 residues. V lost 5 bases to trimming and J lost 0 bases; unmatched junction nucleotides: 3. Germline CDR1 reads MDHEN; CDR2 reads SYDVKM. CDR3 DNA: TGTGCCAGCAGTCTCGGGACAGCTAACTATGGCTACACCTTC. This encodes CASSLGTANYGYTF.

The CDR3 here is CASSVAGNNSPLHF. CDR3 nucleotide sequence: TGTGCCAGCAGCGTAGCGGGGAATAATTCACCCCTCCACTTT. V and J are TRBV9 and TRBJ1-6; D not resolved. Trimming took 0 bases from V and 5 from J, leaving 6 bases between them. This CDR3 spans 14 amino acids. The germline V gene encodes CDR1 SGDLS and CDR2 YYNGEE.

The chain joins TRBV6-5 to TRBJ2-3; no clear D gene. V was shortened by 2 bases and J by 0 bases, with 9 bases between the two germline ends. Looked up from germline, CDR1 is MNHEY and CDR2 is SVGAGI. CDR3 size: 15 residues. CDR3 sequence: CASSYQRTSTDTQYF. CDR3 sequence (DNA): TGTGCCAGCAGTTACCAGCGTACTAGCACAGATACGCAGTATTTT.

V usage is TRBV6-5 and J usage is TRBJ2-7, with 7 bases fitting TRBD1. This CDR3 spans 14 amino acids. With 0 bases clipped from V and 2 bases from J, the junction kept 1 base outside the gene matches. Germline lookup yields CDR1 MNHEY and CDR2 SVGAGI. Here the CDR3 reads CASSYSDRAYEQYF. CDR3 in DNA: TGTGCCAGCAGTTACTCCGACAGGGCCTACGAGCAGTACTTC.

This chain uses TRBV29-1 with TRBJ1-2; TRBD1 matches 8 bases. The junction had 5 bases not matched to a gene; V was cut back by 6 bases and J by 5 bases. The germline V gene encodes CDR1 SQVTM and CDR2 ANQGSEA. This CDR3 has 12 amino acids. The CDR3 protein is CSVQDRGYGYTF. The CDR3 region has the DNA TGCAGCGTCCAAGACAGGGGATATGGCTACACCTTC.

The genes are TRBV29-1 and TRBJ2-1; 9 nucleotides line up with TRBD2. This CDR3 has 14 amino acids. The V and J ends lost 4 bases and 9 bases, in that order; junction bases with no gene match: 10. Germline V gene sequence: CDR1 SQVTM, CDR2 ANQGSEA. The chain's CDR3 is CSVVGGGAFGEQFF. The CDR3 DNA sequence: TGCAGCGTTGTAGGCGGGGGGGCCTTCGGTGAGCAGTTCTTC.